This TCR beta chain was identified during a study of T cell responses to AZD1222 COVID-19 vaccine. Study results and limitations: Of the AZD1222 recipients, only 5 or 6 were seropositive at baseline. Targeting of unmutated variant regions was reportedly seen in nearly half of spike-specific TCRs. Researchers took repertoire samples only after the peak T cell response had come.

Details on this clone: Its specificity is unknown.

The method was immunoSEQ multiplex PCR; TCRdb's version includes in-frame clones alone and lacks a portion of them. The sample lists 97,000 or so clones, approximately 81% occurring once. The CDR3 is 12 residues long. Trimming took 4 bases from V and 11 from J, leaving 14 bases between them. This chain links TRBV12-3 or TRBV12-4 with TRBJ1-1; TRBD1 is a possible D gene (6 bases). This specimen consisted of peripheral blood, obtained on day 0 of AZD1222 vaccination. This TCR derives from an adult in good health. The CDR3 sequence is CASSSGGAGAFF. The CDR3 nucleotides are TGTGCCAGCAGTTCGGGGGGGGCCGGTGCTTTCTTT.